This T cell receptor beta chain was profiled in a study of CD8 T cells in Susac syndrome. Germline V lookup: CDR1 LGHDT, CDR2 YNNKEL (reference sequence). The CDR3 runs to 14 residues. V lost 4 bases and J lost 10, with 14 bases in between. With random hexamers, roughly 0.45 to 1 ug RNA was reverse transcribed. MiXCR, applied by TCRdb to the immunoSEQ multiplex PCR reads, yields one record per CDR3 protein. This sample carries 200,000 to 250,000 distinct CDR3 sequences, less than 95% of them seen once, and the ten largest clones take about 0.14%. This receptor was taken from a human donor with Susac syndrome. The chain carries TRBV3-1 and TRBJ1-6, with D perhaps matching TRBD1 (6 bases). The sequenced material came from CD4+ T cells from PBMCs. CDR3 region: CASSRTGSWSPLHF. The CDR3, as DNA: TGTGCCAGCAGCCGTACAGGGTCTTGGTCACCCCTCCACTTT.